The present T cell receptor (beta chain) was sequenced within a study of blood T cell repertoires in COVID-19. Clones were read by immunoSEQ multiplex PCR, and TCRdb kept only the in-frame ones, dropping some. The data contain some 290,000 clones, 85% to 90% of them singletons. Germline V gene data show CDR1 as SQVTM and CDR2 as ANQGSEA. This CDR3 region has 8 residues. V was pared by 1 base and J by 12 bases, with 3 bases between. The chain combines TRBV29-1 with TRBJ1-1; D gene uncertain. The sequenced sample consisted of peripheral blood. The receptor was derived from a middle-aged woman with COVID-19, enrolled during active disease. The CDR3 reads CSVEGPFF. CDR3 nucleotide sequence: TGCAGCGTTGAAGGGCCTTTCTTT.